This TCR beta chain emerged from a study of blood T cell repertoires in COVID-19. The CDR3 spans 13 residues. Germline V gene data show CDR1 as LGHDT and CDR2 as YNNKEL (reference sequence). The V gene end was trimmed by 5 bases and the J gene end by 4 bases; junction bases not matched to a gene: 3. Profiled with immunoSEQ multiplex PCR; TCRdb holds only in-frame clones, not every one. The sample contains hundreds of thousands of clones, approximately 84% of which appear only once. The J gene is TRBJ1-1, the V gene TRBV3-1 (or the pseudogene TRBV3-2), with 8 bases fitting TRBD1. The sequence came from a woman aged 80 or over with acute or convalescent COVID-19. Sequencing input: peripheral blood. This CDR3 reads CASSFDRGTEAFF. The CDR3 DNA follows: TGTGCCAGCAGCTTCGACAGGGGCACTGAAGCTTTCTTT.